A selection of T cell receptor beta chains follows, all from one sample in a study of cytomegalovirus exposure and HLA in healthy donors. Here immunoSEQ multiplex PCR was the method, and the copy in TCRdb shows in-frame clones only, minus some. Here the sample spans 100,000 to 150,000 clones, roughly 71% being singletons. Sequenced material: PBMCs. The origin of the receptors is a woman aged 45-59 years in good health and CMV-seropositive. Both conserved end residues are part of each CDR3. The D gene is left open where the match is weak. Not every row has a clone size; where given, it reads once, few, many or a size class.

v_gene: TRBV5-4; j_gene: TRBJ1-1; d_gene: TRBD1; abundance: NA; len: 16; CDR3nt: TGTGCCAGCAGCTTGGGTGCGGGACAGGTGAACACTGAAGCTTTCTTT; CDR3aa: CASSLGAGQVNTEAFF
v_gene: TRBV5-4; j_gene: TRBJ2-3; d_gene: NA; abundance: NA; len: 16; CDR3nt: TGTGCCAGCAGCTTGGTCGTCTCGGGATTCACAAATACGCAGTATTTT; CDR3aa: CASSLVVSGFTNTQYF
v_gene: TRBV7-2; j_gene: TRBJ2-1; d_gene: TRBD2; abundance: few; len: 12; CDR3nt: TGTGCCAGCAGCCAGACTAGCGGGGCGCAGTTCTTC; CDR3aa: CASSQTSGAQFF
v_gene: TRBV5-5; j_gene: TRBJ2-7; d_gene: NA; abundance: NA; len: 15; CDR3nt: TGTGCCAGCAGCTTGGTCCCTGGGCTACAATACGAGCAGTACTTC; CDR3aa: CASSLVPGLQYEQYF
v_gene: TRBV11-2; j_gene: TRBJ2-3; d_gene: NA; abundance: NA; len: 16; CDR3nt: TGTGCCAGCAGCTTAGCGATCGTTACTAGCACAGATACGCAGTATTTT; CDR3aa: CASSLAIVTSTDTQYF
v_gene: TRBV5-1; j_gene: TRBJ2-1; d_gene: TRBD2; abundance: NA; len: 16; CDR3nt: TGCGCCAGCAGCGAGGAGGGAGGGCTAAACTACGGTGAGCAGTTCTTC; CDR3aa: CASSEEGGLNYGEQFF
v_gene: TRBV7-2; j_gene: TRBJ1-2; d_gene: TRBD1; abundance: NA; len: 15; CDR3nt: TGTGCCAGCAGCACCGGACAGGGACGAACCTATGGCTACACCTTC; CDR3aa: CASSTGQGRTYGYTF
v_gene: TRBV19; j_gene: TRBJ2-1; d_gene: NA; abundance: NA; len: 13; CDR3nt: TGTGCCAGTAAGGGAAACAGGGGACTTGAGCAGTTCTTC; CDR3aa: CASKGNRGLEQFF
v_gene: TRBV14; j_gene: TRBJ1-4; d_gene: NA; abundance: once; len: 14; CDR3nt: TGTGCCAGCAAGCAGGGGTTGACTAATGAAAAACTGTTTTTT; CDR3aa: CASKQGLTNEKLFF
v_gene: TRBV27; j_gene: TRBJ2-5; d_gene: NA; abundance: NA; len: 15; CDR3nt: TGTGCCAGCAGTTTAAGGGGGGGCCCGAGTAGAGAGCAGTACTTC; CDR3aa: CASSLRGGPSREQYF
v_gene: TRBV9; j_gene: TRBJ2-1; d_gene: TRBD2; abundance: once; len: 16; CDR3nt: TGTGCCAGCAGCGCGGGGACTAGCCGCGACTACAATGAGCAGTTCTTC; CDR3aa: CASSAGTSRDYNEQFF
v_gene: TRBV6-1; j_gene: TRBJ1-6; d_gene: TRBD1; abundance: NA; len: 12; CDR3nt: TGTGCCAGCGGGACAGGGAGTTCACCCCTCCACTTT; CDR3aa: CASGTGSSPLHF
v_gene: TRBV28; j_gene: TRBJ1-4; d_gene: NA; abundance: NA; len: 14; CDR3nt: TGTGCCAGCAACGGAGGGATGGGTGGCGAAAAACTGTTTTTT; CDR3aa: CASNGGMGGEKLFF
v_gene: TRBV7-3; j_gene: TRBJ2-1; d_gene: TRBD2; abundance: NA; len: 16; CDR3nt: TGTGCCAGCAGCTCCAAAGCAGCGGGGGGTTTCAATGAGCAGTTCTTC; CDR3aa: CASSSKAAGGFNEQFF
v_gene: TRBV5-6; j_gene: TRBJ1-1; d_gene: NA; abundance: NA; len: 14; CDR3nt: TGTGCCAGCAGCTTAAGGATGGGGGGCACTGAAGCTTTCTTT; CDR3aa: CASSLRMGGTEAFF
v_gene: TRBV25-1; j_gene: TRBJ2-1; d_gene: TRBD2; abundance: NA; len: 15; CDR3nt: TGTGCCAGCAGCGAGTCGGGGGGCTCCTACAATGAGCAGTTCTTC; CDR3aa: CASSESGGSYNEQFF
v_gene: TRBV5-6; j_gene: TRBJ2-7; d_gene: NA; abundance: NA; len: 14; CDR3nt: TGTGCCAGCAGCTTTTCGGGACACATCTACGAGCAGTACTTC; CDR3aa: CASSFSGHIYEQYF
v_gene: TRBV5-1; j_gene: TRBJ2-7; d_gene: TRBD2; abundance: NA; len: 14; CDR3nt: TGCGCCAGCAGCATACTAGCGGGGGAGTACGAGCAGTACTTC; CDR3aa: CASSILAGEYEQYF
v_gene: TRBV4-1; j_gene: TRBJ1-2; d_gene: TRBD1; abundance: NA; len: 15; CDR3nt: TGCGCCAGCAGCCAAGTGGACAGGTCCTATGGTGGCTACACCTTC; CDR3aa: CASSQVDRSYGGYTF
v_gene: TRBV5-1; j_gene: TRBJ2-5; d_gene: NA; abundance: NA; len: 13; CDR3nt: TGCGCCAGCAGCCCCGAGGGCTTTGAGACCCAGTACTTC; CDR3aa: CASSPEGFETQYF
v_gene: TRBV7-9; j_gene: TRBJ2-1; d_gene: NA; abundance: few; len: 16; CDR3nt: TGTGCCAGCAGCTCTAGCCGATCGGGGGGCACAGATGAGCAGTTCTTC; CDR3aa: CASSSSRSGGTDEQFF
v_gene: TRBV5-8; j_gene: TRBJ2-5; d_gene: TRBD2; abundance: NA; len: 15; CDR3nt: TGTGCCAGCAGCCGAGGGACTAGCGGAGAAGAGACCCAGTACTTC; CDR3aa: CASSRGTSGEETQYF
v_gene: TRBV18; j_gene: TRBJ2-3; d_gene: NA; abundance: NA; len: 13; CDR3nt: TGTGCCAGCTCACCACCGACTAGGGATACGCAGTATTTT; CDR3aa: CASSPPTRDTQYF
v_gene: TRBV6-6; j_gene: TRBJ1-2; d_gene: NA; abundance: NA; len: 14; CDR3nt: TGTGCCAGCAGTTACCCGGACAGCTCCTATGGCTACACCTTC; CDR3aa: CASSYPDSSYGYTF
v_gene: TRBV4-2; j_gene: TRBJ2-7; d_gene: NA; abundance: NA; len: 15; CDR3nt: TGTGCCAGCAGCCAAGATCCGGCAGGGTATTACGAGCAGTACTTC; CDR3aa: CASSQDPAGYYEQYF
v_gene: TRBV28; j_gene: TRBJ1-2; d_gene: NA; abundance: NA; len: 14; CDR3nt: TGTGCCAGCAGTTTATATCAGAATAACTATGGCTACACCTTC; CDR3aa: CASSLYQNNYGYTF
v_gene: TRBV10-3; j_gene: TRBJ2-2; d_gene: TRBD1; abundance: few; len: 15; CDR3nt: TGTGCCATCAGTGCGGACAGGACCTACACCGGGGAGCTGTTTTTT; CDR3aa: CAISADRTYTGELFF
v_gene: TRBV7-2; j_gene: TRBJ2-5; d_gene: NA; abundance: NA; len: 15; CDR3nt: TGTGCCAGCAGCGTAAGGGGCGCGTACCAAGAGACCCAGTACTTC; CDR3aa: CASSVRGAYQETQYF
v_gene: TRBV7-9; j_gene: TRBJ1-1; d_gene: NA; abundance: NA; len: 15; CDR3nt: TGTGCCAGCAGCTTAACAGGGTCCATGAACACTGAAGCTTTCTTT; CDR3aa: CASSLTGSMNTEAFF
v_gene: TRBV19; j_gene: TRBJ2-3; d_gene: TRBD2; abundance: NA; len: 18; CDR3nt: TGTGCCAGTAGTGGACTAGCGGGGGGGATTACCTTCACAGATACGCAGTATTTT; CDR3aa: CASSGLAGGITFTDTQYF